This TCR beta chain was captured in a study of blood T cell repertoires in COVID-19. The assay was immunoSEQ multiplex PCR, and TCRdb's table has in-frame clones only and misses some. The profile shows under 130,000 clones, roughly 87% of them singletons. CDR3 size: 15 residues. Looked up from germline, CDR1 is KGHDR and CDR2 is SFDVKD. V shed 9 bases, J shed 9 bases, and the junction held 14 bases outside the gene matches. Sequencing was performed on peripheral blood. This TCR was sampled from a human donor in a cohort sampled during active COVID-19. The genes are TRBV24-1 and TRBJ1-5; 9 nucleotides agree with TRBD1. The CDR3 DNA reads TGTGCCACCGGCCCGGGACAGGGTATTGGGCTGCCCCAGCATTTT. Translating it yields CATGPGQGIGLPQHF.